This T cell receptor beta chain appears in the sequencing data of a study of blood T cell repertoires in COVID-19. Study overall: Samples taken during acute and convalescent COVID-19 were collected in the United States, Italy and Spain. PBMCs, B-cell-depleted T cells, or T cells were the source of the cDNA or gDNA that made up the material.

V was clipped by 2 bases and J by 6 bases; unmatched bases: 9. The length of the CDR3 is 15 residues. Germline V gene sequence: CDR1 MNHNY, CDR2 SVGAGI (reference sequence). In the source study's methods: Reference gene primer amplification in the assay estimated nucleated cell counts. Sequencing used immunoSEQ multiplex PCR; TCRdb keeps in-frame clones, though not all of them. D and trimming were read from the DNA, whereas the V and J calls and clone size are those reported in that table. This sample carries about 120,000 clones, over 80% of them seen once, and the ten largest clones take about 11%.

The TCR was taken from a man aged 55 to 70 with acute or convalescent COVID-19. This chain uses TRBV6-6 with TRBJ1-2, with 7 bases matching TRBD1. Sequences were obtained from peripheral blood. CDR3 amino acids: CASSYVKGALNGYTF. The CDR3 DNA is TGTGCCAGCAGTTACGTCAAGGGGGCGCTTAATGGCTACACCTTC.